The clone carrying this T cell receptor beta chain showed up many times. Its antigen remains unknown. In the authors' methods: Differences in CDR3 between clinicopathological groups were drawn on to build a classifier intended to discriminate distant-metastatic papillary thyroid cancer patients. TCRdb reanalyzed the PCR reads via MiXCR. TCRdb, not the original authors, processed these V and J calls. The repertoire has tens of thousands of clones, more than 13% of them found once; the top ten carry approximately 7%. This sample stems from a study of metastatic and nonmetastatic thyroid tumors. Overall study: Peripheral blood and tumor or nodule samples from malignant and benign thyroid patients were compared. Study-level points and caveats: Compared with benign nodules, malignant thyroid tumors were reported to have significantly higher TCR beta diversity in both blood and tumor.

There were no patients who had received any treatment before thyroid surgery. The TCR originated in a male donor with papillary thyroid cancer or a benign thyroid nodule (not recorded which). Some clones in this sample may be carry-over from other donors' samples. The specimen sequenced was blood.

The CDR3 reads CASSYHDSVNTEAFF. The CDR3 DNA reads TGTGCCAGCAGTTATCACGACAGCGTAAACACTGAAGCTTTCTTT. The rearrangement links TRBV6-5 to TRBJ1-1, with a weak D call TRBD1 (5 bases). Germline CDR1 reads MNHEY; CDR2 reads SVGAGI. Trimming pared 3 bases from V and 2 bases from J, leaving 13 bases between. The CDR3 totals 15 residues.